Below, 3 T cell receptor delta chains from the same sample are listed, as sequenced in a study of γδ T cells in repeated Plasmodium falciparum infection. TCRdb used CATT to re-call clones from the multiplex PCR reads. The sample records 45,000 to 60,000 delta-chain clones, roughly 1.9% being singletons. Vgamma9/Vdelta2+ and Vdelta2-negative gammadelta T cells were flow-sorted from PBMC for bulk sequencing. The sample taken for sequencing was gamma-delta T cells from blood. These receptors were collected from a pool of human donors (malaria-infected and uninfected, not separated).

Note on this clone: TCRdb's protein, taken from a much larger clone, differs from this DNA's translation at residue 7, likely owing to a read error; the protein displayed comes from the DNA. The rearrangement uses TRDV2 and TRDJ1; D is unresolved. TCRdb gives no J gene; it was assigned here by matching the DNA to germline. Germline assignment: CDR1 GEAIGNYY and CDR2 EKD. Trimming pared 3 bases from V and 4 bases from J, leaving 17 bases between. The CDR3 covers 15 residues. The CDR3 region has the DNA TGTGCCTGTGACCCCCTGGAGAGCGGACGCGATAAACTCATCTTT. As protein: CACDPLESGRDKLIF.

In this sample, this clone turned up many times. A far larger clone is off by one base, so a read error is likely. The sample has other DNA sequences that encode this CDR3 too. The chain recombines TRDV3 with TRDJ1; D gene unclear. Germline V gene lookup returns CDR1 TVYSNPD and CDR2 GDNSRS (reference sequence). This CDR3 spans 12 amino acids. The CDR3 region has the DNA TGTGCCTTTACAAGGAACACCGATAAACTCATCTTC. Encoded protein: CAFTRNTDKLIF.

About this clone: TCRdb pairs this DNA with a much larger clone's protein that differs at residue 20, likely a read error; the protein shown was translated from the DNA. The V gene is TRDV1; the J gene was not called; TRDD3 was called by the table and not checked on the DNA. Germline V gene lookup returns CDR1 TSWWSYY and CDR2 QGS. The length of the CDR3 is 21 residues. The CDR3 sequence is CALGEPLTALGAFPYTDKLTF. In DNA form, the CDR3 reads TGTGCTCTTGGGGAACCCCTGACCGCCCTGGGGGCATTCCCGTACACCGATAAACTCACCTTT.